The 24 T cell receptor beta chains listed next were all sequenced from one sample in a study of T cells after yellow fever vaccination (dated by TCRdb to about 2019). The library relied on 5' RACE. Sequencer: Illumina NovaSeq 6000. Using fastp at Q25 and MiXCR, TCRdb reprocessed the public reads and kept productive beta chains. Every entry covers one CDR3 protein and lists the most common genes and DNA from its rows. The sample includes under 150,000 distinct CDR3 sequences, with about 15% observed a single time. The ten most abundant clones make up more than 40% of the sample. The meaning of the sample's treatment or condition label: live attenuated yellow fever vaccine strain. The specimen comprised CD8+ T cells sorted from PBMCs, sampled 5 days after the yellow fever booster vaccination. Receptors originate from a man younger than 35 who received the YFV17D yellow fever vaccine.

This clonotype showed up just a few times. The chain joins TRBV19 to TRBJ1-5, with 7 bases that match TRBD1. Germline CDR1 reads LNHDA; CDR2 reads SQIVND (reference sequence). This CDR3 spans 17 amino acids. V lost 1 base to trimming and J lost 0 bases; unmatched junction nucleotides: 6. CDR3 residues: CASSIGPGGRSNQPQHF. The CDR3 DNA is TGTGCCAGTAGTATAGGCCCAGGGGGACGTAGCAATCAGCCCCAGCATTTT.

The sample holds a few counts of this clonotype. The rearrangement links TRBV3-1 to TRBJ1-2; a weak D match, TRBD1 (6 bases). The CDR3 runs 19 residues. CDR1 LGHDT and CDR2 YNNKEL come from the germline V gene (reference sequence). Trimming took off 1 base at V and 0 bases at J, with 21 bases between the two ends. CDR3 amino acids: CASSQVGGRWDTSNYGYTF. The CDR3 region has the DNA TGTGCCAGCAGCCAAGTAGGGGGAAGGTGGGACACTTCTAACTATGGCTACACCTTC.

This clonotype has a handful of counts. The CDR3 region is CASSPRIQNTGELFF. CDR3 sequence (DNA): TGCGCCAGCAGCCCACGGATCCAGAACACCGGGGAGCTGTTTTTT. The rearrangement uses TRBV4-3 and TRBJ2-2; no clear D. The CDR3 length is 15 residues. Trimming left V 4 bases short and J 1 base short, with 10 bases between. Per germline, CDR1 LGHNA and CDR2 YSLEER.

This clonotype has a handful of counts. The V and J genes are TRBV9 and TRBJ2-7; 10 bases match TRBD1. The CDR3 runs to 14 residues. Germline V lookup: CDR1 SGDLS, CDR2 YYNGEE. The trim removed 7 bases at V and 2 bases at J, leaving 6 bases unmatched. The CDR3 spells CASGQGEPPYEQYF. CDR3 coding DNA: TGTGCCAGCGGACAGGGGGAGCCCCCCTACGAGCAGTACTTC.

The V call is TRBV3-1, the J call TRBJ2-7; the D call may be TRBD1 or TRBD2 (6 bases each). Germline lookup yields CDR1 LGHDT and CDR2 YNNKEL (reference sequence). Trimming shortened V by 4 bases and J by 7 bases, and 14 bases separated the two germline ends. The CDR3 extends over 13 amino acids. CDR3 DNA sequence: TGTGCCAGCAGCCCCTGGGGGGCCGAGGAGCAGTACTTC. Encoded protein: CASSPWGAEEQYF.

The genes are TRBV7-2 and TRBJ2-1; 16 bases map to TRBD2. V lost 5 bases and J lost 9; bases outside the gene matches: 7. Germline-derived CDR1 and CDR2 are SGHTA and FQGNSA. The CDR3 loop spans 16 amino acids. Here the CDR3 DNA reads TGTGCCAGCAGCCAGGGACTAGCGGGGGGGCGGTCTGAGCAGTTCTTC. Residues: CASSQGLAGGRSEQFF.

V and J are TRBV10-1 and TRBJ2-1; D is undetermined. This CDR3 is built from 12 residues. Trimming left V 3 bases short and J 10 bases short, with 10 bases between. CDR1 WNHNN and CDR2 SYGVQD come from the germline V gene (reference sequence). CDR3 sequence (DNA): TGCGCCAGCAGTGACTATGGGCAAGAGCAGTTCTTC. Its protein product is CASSDYGQEQFF.

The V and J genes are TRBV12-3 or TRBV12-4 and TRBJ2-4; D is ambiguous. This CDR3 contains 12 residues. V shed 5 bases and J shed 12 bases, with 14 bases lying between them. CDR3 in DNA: TGTGCCAGCAGTCACGCGGCCGCTGATCAGTACTTC. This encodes CASSHAAADQYF.

In DNA form, the CDR3 reads TGCGCCAGCAGCCGCCACCAGGGTTCCACTGAAGCTTTCTTT. It encodes CASSRHQGSTEAFF. V gene TRBV4-3 combines with J gene TRBJ1-1; maybe TRBD1 (5 bases). The CDR3 covers 14 residues. Germline lookup yields CDR1 LGHNA and CDR2 YSLEER. V lost 4 bases and J 4 bases, leaving 13 bases between the germline ends.

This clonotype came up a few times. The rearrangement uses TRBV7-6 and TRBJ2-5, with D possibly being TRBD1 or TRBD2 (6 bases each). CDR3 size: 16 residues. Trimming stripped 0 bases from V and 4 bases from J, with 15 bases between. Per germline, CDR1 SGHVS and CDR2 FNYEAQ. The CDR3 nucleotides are TGTGCCAGCAGCTTAGCGTGGGGGGCCCTGGGAGAGACCCAGTACTTC. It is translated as CASSLAWGALGETQYF.

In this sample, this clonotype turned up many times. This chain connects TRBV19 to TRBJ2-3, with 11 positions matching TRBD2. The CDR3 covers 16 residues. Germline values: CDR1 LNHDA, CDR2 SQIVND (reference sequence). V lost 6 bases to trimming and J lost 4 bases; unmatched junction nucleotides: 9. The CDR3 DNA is TGTGCCAGTAGCCCACTAGCGGGGGAAACATCAGATACGCAGTATTTT. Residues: CASSPLAGETSDTQYF.

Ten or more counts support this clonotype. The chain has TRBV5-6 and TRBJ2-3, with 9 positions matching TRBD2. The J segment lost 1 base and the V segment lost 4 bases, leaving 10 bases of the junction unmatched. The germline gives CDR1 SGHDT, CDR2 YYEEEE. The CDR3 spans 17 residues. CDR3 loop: CASSRLGAGGGTDTQYF. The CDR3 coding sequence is TGTGCCAGCAGCCGCCTCGGAGCGGGGGGTGGCACAGATACGCAGTATTTT.

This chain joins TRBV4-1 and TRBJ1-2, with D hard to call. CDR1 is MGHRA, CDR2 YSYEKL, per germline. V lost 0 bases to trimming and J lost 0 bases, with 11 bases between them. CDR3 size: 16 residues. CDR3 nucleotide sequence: TGCGCCAGCAGCCAAGAGTCGCATCCAGCTAACTATGGCTACACCTTC. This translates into CASSQESHPANYGYTF.

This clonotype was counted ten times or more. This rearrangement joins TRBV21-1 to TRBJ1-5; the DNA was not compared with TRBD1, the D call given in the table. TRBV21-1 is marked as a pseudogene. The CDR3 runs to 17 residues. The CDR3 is CASRRGTGGERSQPQHF. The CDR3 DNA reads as TGTGCCAGCAGACGAGGAACAGGGGGCGAAAGGTCTCAGCCCCAGCATTTT.

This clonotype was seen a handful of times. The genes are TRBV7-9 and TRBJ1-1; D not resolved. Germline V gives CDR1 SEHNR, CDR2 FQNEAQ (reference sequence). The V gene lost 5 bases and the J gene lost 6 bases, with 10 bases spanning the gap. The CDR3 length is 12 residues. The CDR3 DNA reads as TGTGCCAGCAGCCCGGCCCCGGCTGAAGCTTTCTTT. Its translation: CASSPAPAEAFF.

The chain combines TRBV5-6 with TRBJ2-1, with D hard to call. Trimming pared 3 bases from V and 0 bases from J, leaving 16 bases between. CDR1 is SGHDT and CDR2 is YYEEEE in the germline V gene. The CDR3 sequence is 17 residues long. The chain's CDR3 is CASSWLKGGSSYNEQFF. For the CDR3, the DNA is TGTGCCAGCAGCTGGCTTAAGGGCGGCAGCTCCTACAATGAGCAGTTCTTC.

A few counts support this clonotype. CDR3 DNA: TGCAGTGCTAGGGGGACAGGCAAGTTCTACTATGGCTACACCTTC. It translates to CSARGTGKFYYGYTF. The chain combines TRBV20-1 with TRBJ1-2; 8 nucleotides align to TRBD1. V shed 3 bases, J shed 3 bases, and the junction held 9 bases outside the gene matches. There are 15 residues in the CDR3. Germline CDR1 DFQATT, CDR2 SNEGSKA (reference sequence).

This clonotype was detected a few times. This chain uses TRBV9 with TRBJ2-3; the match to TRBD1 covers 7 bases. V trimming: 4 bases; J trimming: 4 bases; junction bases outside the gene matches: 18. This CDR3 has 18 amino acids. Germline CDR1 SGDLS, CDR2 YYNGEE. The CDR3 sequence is CASSPRVLRDSPADTQYF. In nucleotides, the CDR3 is TGTGCCAGCAGCCCACGGGTCCTGAGGGACAGTCCGGCAGATACGCAGTATTTT.

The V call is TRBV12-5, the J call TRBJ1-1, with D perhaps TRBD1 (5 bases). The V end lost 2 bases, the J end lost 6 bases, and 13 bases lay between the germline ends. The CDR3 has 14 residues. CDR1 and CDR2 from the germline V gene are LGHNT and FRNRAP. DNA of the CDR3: TGTGCTAGTGGTTTGCTCGGGGGGGAGGCTGAAGCTTTCTTT. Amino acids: CASGLLGGEAEAFF.

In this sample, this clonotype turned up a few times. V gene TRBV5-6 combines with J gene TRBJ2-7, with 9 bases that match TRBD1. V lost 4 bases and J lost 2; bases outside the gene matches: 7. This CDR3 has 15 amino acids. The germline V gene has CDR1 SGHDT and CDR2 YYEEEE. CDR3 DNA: TGTGCCAGCAGCACGAGGGGGGACAGGGCCTACGAGCAGTACGTC. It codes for CASSTRGDRAYEQYV.

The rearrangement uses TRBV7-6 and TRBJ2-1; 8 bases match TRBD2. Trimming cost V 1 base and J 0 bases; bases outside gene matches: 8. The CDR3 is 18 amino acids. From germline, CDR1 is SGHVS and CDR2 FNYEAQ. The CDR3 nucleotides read TGTGCCAGCAGCTTAGTGGAAGTCGGGGGGGGCTCCTACAATGAGCAGTTCTTC. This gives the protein CASSLVEVGGGSYNEQFF.

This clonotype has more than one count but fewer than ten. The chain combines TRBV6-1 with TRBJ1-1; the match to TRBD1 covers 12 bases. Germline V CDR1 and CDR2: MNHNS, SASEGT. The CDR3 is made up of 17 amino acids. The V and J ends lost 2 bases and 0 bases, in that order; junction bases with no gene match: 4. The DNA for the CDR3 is TGTGCCAGCAGTGAAAGGGGGACAGGGGGCATGAACACTGAAGCTTTCTTT. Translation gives CASSERGTGGMNTEAFF.

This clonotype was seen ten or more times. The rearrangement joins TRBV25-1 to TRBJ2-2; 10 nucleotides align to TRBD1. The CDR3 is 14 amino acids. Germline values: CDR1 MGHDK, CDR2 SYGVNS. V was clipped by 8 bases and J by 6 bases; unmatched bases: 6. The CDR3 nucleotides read TGTGCCAGCTCCGGGACAGGGGACGCCGGGGAGCTGTTTTTT. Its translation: CASSGTGDAGELFF. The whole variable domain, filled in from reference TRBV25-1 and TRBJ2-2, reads EADIYQTPRYLVIGTGKKITLECSQTMGHDKMYWYQQDPGMELHLIHYSYGVNSTEKGDLSSESTVSRIRTEHFPLTLESARPSHTSQYLCASSGTGDAGELFFGEGSRLTVL.

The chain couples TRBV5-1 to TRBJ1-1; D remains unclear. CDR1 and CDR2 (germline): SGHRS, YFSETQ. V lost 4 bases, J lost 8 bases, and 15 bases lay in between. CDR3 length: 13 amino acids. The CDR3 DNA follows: TGCGCCAGCAGCGTCGGGCGGGGTTTAGAAGCTTTCTTT. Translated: CASSVGRGLEAFF.